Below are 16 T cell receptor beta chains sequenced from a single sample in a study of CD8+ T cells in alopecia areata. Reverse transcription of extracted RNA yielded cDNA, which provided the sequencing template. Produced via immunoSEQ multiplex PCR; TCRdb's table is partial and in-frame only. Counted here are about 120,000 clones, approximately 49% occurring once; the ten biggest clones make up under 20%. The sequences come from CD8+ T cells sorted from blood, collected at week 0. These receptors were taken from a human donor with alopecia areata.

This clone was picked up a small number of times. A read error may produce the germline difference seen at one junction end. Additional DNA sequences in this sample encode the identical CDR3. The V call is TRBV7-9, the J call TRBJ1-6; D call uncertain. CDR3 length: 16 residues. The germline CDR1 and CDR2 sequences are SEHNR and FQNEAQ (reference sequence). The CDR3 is CASSHRRTAGNSPLHF. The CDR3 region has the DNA TGCGCCAGCAGCCACCGGCGCACAGCAGGAAATTCACCCCTCCACTTT.

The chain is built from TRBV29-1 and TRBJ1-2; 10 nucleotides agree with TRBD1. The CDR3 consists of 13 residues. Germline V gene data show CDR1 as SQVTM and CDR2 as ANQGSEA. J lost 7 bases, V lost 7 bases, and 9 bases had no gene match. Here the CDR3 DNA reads TGCAGCGGAGGGGACAGGGGACCTGGTGGCTACACCTTC. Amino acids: CSGGDRGPGGYTF.

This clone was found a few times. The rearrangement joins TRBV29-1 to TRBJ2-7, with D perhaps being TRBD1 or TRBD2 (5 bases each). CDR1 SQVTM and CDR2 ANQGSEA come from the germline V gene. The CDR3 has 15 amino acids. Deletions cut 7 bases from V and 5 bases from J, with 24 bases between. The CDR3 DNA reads TGCAGCGCTATTCCTTTGGGACCGGGGAACAACGAGCAGTACTTC. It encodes CSAIPLGPGNNEQYF.

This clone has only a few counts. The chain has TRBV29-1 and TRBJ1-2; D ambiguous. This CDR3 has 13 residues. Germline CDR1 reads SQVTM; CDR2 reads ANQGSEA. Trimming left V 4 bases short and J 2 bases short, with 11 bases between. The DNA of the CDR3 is TGCAGCGTTGTAACGGCACTGAACTATGGCTACACCTTC. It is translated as CSVVTALNYGYTF.

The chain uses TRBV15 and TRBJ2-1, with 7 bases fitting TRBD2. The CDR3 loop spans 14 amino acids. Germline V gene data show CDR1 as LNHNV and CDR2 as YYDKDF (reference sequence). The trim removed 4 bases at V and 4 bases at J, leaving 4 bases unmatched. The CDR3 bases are TGTGCCACCAGCACGGGGGGTAATTACAATGAGCAGTTCTTC. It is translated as CATSTGGNYNEQFF. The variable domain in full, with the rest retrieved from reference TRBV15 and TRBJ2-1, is DAMVIQNPRYQVTQFGKPVTLSCSQTLNHNVMYWYQQKSSQAPKLLFHYYDKDFNNEADTPDNFQSRRPNTSFCFLDIRSPGLGDTAMYLCATSTGGNYNEQFFGPGTRLTVL.

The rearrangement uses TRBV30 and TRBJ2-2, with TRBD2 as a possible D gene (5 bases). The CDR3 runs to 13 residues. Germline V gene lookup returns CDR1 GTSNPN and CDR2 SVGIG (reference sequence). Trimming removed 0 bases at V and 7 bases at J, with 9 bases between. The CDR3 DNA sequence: TGTGCCTGGAGTGTACTCCGGGGCGGGGAGCTGTTTTTT. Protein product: CAWSVLRGGELFF.

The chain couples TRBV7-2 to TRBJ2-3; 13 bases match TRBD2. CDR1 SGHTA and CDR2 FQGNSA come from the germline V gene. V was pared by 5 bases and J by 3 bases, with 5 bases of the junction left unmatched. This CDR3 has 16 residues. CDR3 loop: CASSASGLAGTDTQYF. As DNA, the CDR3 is TGTGCCAGCAGCGCCTCGGGACTAGCGGGGACAGATACGCAGTATTTT.

The chain's CDR3 is CASRGQGSGETQYF. In DNA form, the CDR3 reads TGTGCCAGCAGGGGACAGGGGAGCGGAGAGACCCAGTACTTC. The V and J genes are TRBV6-5 and TRBJ2-5; 10 bases map to TRBD1. The V gene end was trimmed by 6 bases and the J gene end by 4 bases; junction bases not matched to a gene: 5. CDR3 length: 14 residues. CDR1 and CDR2 (germline): MNHEY, SVGAGI.

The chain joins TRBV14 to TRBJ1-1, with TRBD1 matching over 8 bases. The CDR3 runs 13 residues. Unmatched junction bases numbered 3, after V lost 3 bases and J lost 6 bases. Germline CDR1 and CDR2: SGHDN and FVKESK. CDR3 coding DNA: TGTGCCAGCAGCCAGTCACAGGGGGCTGAAGCTTTCTTT. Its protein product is CASSQSQGAEAFF.

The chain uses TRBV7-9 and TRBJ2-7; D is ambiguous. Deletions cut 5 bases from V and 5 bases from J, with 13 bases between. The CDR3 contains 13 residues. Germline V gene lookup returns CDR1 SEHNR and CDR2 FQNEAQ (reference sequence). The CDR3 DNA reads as TGTGCCAGCAGCCCAGTGGCAGGACACGAGCAGTACTTC. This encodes CASSPVAGHEQYF. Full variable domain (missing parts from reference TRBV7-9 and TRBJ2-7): DTGVSQNPRHKITKRGQNVTFRCDPISEHNRLYWYRQTLGQGPEFLTYFQNEAQLEKSRLLSDRFSAERPKGSFSTLEIQRTEQGDSAMYLCASSPVAGHEQYFGPGTRLTVT.

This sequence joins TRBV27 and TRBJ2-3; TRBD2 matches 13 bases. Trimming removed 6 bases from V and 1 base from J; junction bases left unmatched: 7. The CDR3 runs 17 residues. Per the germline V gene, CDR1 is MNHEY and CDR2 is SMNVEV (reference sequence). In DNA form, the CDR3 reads TGTGCCAGCAGCCCCTGGGGACTAGCGGGGCGCACAGATACGCAGTATTTT. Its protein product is CASSPWGLAGRTDTQYF.

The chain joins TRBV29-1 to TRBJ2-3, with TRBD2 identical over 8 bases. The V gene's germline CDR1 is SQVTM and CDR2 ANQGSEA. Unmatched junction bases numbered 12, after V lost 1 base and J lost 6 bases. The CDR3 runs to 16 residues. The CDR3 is CSVEGGNSGDVDTQYF. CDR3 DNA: TGCAGCGTTGAAGGAGGTAATAGCGGGGACGTGGATACGCAGTATTTT.

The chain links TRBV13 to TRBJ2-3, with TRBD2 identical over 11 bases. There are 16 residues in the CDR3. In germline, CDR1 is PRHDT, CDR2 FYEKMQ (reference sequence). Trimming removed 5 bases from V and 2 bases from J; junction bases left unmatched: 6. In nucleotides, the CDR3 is TGTGCCAGCAGCCTGGGACTAGCGGAGATCACAGATACGCAGTATTTT. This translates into CASSLGLAEITDTQYF.

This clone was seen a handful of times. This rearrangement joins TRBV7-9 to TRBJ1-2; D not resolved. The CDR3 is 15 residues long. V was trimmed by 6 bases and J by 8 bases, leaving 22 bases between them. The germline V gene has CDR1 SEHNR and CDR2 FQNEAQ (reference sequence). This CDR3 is CASSPSSRTGDGYTF. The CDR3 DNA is TGTGCCAGCAGTCCATCCTCTAGGACGGGTGACGGCTACACCTTC.

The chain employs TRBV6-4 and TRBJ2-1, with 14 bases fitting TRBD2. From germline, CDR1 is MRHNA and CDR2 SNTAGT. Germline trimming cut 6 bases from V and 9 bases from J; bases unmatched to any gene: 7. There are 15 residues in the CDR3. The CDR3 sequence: CASSDGLAGGSEQFF. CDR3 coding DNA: TGTGCCAGCAGCGACGGACTAGCGGGGGGCAGTGAGCAGTTCTTC.

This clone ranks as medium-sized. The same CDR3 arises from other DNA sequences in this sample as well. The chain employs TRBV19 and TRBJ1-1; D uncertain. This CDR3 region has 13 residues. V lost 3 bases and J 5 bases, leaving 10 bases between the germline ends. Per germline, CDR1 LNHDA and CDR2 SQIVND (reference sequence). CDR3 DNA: TGTGCCAGTAGTATTTCTGGGCGGACTGAAGCTTTCTTT. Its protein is CASSISGRTEAFF.